This entry concerns a single TCR beta chain. Its specificity is unknown. Unrecorded immune exposures were likely, despite nominal health at sampling. CDR1 MGHRA and CDR2 YSYEKL come from the germline V gene. V lost 3 bases to trimming and J lost 0 bases, with 12 bases between them. The CDR3 sequence is 16 residues long. These data originate in a study of cytomegalovirus exposure and HLA in healthy donors. For the study at large: Within an early data release were about 85 million unique TCRs drawn from HLA-typed donors. Out of about 410 genotyped donors, about 84% belonged to the Caucasian-associated ancestry cluster. Study observations and caveats: The records held CMV serostatus as the only immune exposure information.

Primers: 60 Vbeta forward and 13 Jbeta reverse. Generated by immunoSEQ multiplex PCR, the TCRdb table keeps only in-frame clones and is missing some. The table shows 250,000 to 350,000 clones, with just over 85% occurring only once. The chain joins TRBV4-1 to TRBJ2-4; maybe TRBD1 (5 bases). The clonotype originates from a man aged 40-50 years in good health and CMV-seropositive. The sample comprised PBMCs. CDR3 nucleotides: TGCGCCAGCAGCCACCTCAACAGGAGAGCCAAAAACATTCAGTACTTC. The encoded protein is CASSHLNRRAKNIQYF.